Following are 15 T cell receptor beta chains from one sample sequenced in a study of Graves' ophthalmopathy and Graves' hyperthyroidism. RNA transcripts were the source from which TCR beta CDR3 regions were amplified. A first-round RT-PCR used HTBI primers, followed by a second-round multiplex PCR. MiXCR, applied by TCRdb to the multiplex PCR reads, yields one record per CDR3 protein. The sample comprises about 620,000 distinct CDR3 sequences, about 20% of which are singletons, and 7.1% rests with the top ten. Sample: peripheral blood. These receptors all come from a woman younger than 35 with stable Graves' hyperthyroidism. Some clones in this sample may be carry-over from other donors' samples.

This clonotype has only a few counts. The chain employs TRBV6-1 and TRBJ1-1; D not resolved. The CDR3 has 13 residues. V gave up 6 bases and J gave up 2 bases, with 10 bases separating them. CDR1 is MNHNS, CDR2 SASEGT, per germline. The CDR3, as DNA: TGTGCCAGCAGCCGCAAGTCAAACACTGAAGCTTTCTTT. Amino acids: CASSRKSNTEAFF.

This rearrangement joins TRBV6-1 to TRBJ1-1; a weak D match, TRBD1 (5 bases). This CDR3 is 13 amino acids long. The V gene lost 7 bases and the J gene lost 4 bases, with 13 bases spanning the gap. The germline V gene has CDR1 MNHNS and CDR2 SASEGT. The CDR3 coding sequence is TGTGCCAGCATGGAGGGGTCAGGCACTGAAGCTTTCTTT. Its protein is CASMEGSGTEAFF.

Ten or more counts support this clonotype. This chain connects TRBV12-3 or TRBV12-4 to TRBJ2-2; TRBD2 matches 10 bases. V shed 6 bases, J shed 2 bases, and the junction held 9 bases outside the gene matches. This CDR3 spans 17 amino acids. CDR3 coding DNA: TGTGCCAGCAGGCCTATCCTAGCGGGGGACAACACCGGGGAGCTGTTTTTT. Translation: CASRPILAGDNTGELFF.

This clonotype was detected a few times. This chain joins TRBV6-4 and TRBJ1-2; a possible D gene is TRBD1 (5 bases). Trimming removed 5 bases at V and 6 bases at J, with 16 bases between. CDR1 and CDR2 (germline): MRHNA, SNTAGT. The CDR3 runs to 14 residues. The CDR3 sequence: CASSRGKDLDGYTF. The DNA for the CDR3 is TGTGCCAGCAGTCGGGGCAAGGATTTGGATGGCTACACCTTC.

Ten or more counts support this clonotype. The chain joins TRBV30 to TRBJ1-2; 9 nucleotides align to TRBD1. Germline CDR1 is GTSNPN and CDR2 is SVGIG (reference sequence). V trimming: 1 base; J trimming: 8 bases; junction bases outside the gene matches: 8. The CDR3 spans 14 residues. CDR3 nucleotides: TGTGCCTGGAGTGACCCGGGACAGGGATACGGCTACACCTTC. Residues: CAWSDPGQGYGYTF.

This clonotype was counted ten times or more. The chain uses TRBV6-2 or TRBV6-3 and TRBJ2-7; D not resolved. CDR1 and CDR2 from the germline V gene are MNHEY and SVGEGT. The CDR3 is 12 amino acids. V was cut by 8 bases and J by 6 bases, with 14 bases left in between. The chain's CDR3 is CASSGSGFEQYF. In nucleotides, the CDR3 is TGTGCCAGCTCAGGTTCGGGTTTCGAGCAGTACTTC.

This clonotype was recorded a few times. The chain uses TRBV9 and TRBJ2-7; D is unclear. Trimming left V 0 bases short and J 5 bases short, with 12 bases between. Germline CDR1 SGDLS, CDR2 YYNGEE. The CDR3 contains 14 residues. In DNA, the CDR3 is TGTGCCAGCAGCGTAGAACCGGATGGGAACGAGCAGTACTTC. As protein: CASSVEPDGNEQYF.

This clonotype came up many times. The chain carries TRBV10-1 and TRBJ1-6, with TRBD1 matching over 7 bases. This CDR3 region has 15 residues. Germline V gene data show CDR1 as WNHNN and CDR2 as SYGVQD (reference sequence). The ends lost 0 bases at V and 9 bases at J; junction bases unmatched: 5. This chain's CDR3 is CASSESRGRGSPLHF. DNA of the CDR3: TGCGCCAGCAGTGAGTCGAGGGGGCGAGGTTCACCCCTCCACTTT.

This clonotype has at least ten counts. CDR3 coding DNA: TGCGCCAGCAGCTTGGGACAGGGGTACGGTGCTGAAGCTTTCTTT. The encoded protein is CASSLGQGYGAEAFF. The chain is built from TRBV5-1 and TRBJ1-1; 8 nucleotides agree with TRBD1. The germline gives CDR1 SGHRS, CDR2 YFSETQ. The CDR3 totals 15 residues. The trim removed 0 bases at V and 6 bases at J, leaving 7 bases unmatched.

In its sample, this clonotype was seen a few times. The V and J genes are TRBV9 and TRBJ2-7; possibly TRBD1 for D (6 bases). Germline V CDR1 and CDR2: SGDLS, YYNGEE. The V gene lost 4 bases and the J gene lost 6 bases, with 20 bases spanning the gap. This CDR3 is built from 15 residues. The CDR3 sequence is CASSPRGAGASEQYF. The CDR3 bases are TGTGCCAGCAGCCCCCGGGGCGCAGGGGCCAGCGAGCAGTACTTC.

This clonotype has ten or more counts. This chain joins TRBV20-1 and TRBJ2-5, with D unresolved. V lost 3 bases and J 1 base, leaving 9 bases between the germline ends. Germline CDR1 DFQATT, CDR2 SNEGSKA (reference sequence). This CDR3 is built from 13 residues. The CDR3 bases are TGCAGTGCTAGCACAACCAGCCAAGAGACCCAGTACTTC. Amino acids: CSASTTSQETQYF.

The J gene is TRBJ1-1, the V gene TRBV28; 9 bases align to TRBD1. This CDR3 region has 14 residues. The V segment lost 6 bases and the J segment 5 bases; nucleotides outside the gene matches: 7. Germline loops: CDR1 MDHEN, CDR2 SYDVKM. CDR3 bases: TGTGCCAGCAGAGTAACAGGGGGCTTTACTGAAGCTTTCTTT. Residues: CASRVTGGFTEAFF.

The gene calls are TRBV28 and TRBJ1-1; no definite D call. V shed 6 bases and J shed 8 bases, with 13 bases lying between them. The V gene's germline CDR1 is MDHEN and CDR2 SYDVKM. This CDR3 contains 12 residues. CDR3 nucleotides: TGTGCCAGCAGCCTGACGAGGGTGGAAGCTTTCTTT. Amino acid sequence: CASSLTRVEAFF.

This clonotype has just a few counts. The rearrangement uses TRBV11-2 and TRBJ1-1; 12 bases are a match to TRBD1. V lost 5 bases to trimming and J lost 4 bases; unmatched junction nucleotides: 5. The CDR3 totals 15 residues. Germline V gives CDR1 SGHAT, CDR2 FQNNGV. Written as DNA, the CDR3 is TGTGCCAGCAGCGCCGGGACAGGGGGCTTCACTGAAGCTTTCTTT. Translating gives CASSAGTGGFTEAFF.

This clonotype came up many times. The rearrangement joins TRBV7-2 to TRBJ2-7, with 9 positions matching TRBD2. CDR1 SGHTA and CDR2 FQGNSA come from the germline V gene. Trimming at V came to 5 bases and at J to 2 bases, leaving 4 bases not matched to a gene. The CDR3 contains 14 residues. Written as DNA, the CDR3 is TGTGCCAGCAGCATGTGGACTAGCGCCTACGAGCAGTACTTC. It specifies CASSMWTSAYEQYF.